This T cell receptor beta chain stems from a study of blood T cells in healthy people across ages. Looked up from germline, CDR1 is SEHNR and CDR2 is FQNEAQ (reference sequence). V lost 6 bases and J 2 bases, leaving 10 bases between the germline ends. The CDR3 loop spans 14 amino acids. Sample-barcoded 5' priming and a J-beta primer mix drove a second PCR of 7 to 11 cycles. TCRdb analysed the 5' RACE reads with MiXCR anew, one entry per CDR3 protein. The sample has over 500,000 distinct CDR3 sequences, under 65% seen once. The table lists this clonotype with a few counts. The sequence was collected from a woman aged 80 or older in good health. What was sequenced was blood. The chain recombines TRBV7-9 with TRBJ2-2; no clear D gene. The CDR3 DNA reads as TGTGCCAGCAGACCAGACACCAACACCGGGGAGCTGTTTTTT. It specifies CASRPDTNTGELFF.